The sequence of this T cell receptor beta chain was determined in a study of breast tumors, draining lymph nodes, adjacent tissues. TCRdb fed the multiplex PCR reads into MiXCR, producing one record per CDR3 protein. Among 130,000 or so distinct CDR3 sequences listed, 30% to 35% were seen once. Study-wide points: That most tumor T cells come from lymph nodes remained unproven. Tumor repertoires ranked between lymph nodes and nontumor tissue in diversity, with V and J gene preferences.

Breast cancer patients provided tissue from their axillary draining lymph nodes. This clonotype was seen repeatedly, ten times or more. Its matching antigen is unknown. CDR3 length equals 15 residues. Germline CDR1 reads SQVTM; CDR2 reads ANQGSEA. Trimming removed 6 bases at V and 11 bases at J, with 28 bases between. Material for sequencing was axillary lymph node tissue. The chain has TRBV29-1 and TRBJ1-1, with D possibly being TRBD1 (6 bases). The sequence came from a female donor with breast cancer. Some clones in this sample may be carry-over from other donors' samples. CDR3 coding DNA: TGCAGCGTCGAACGTGGGGGGGCTAAGGGAGTGGAGGCTTTCTTT. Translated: CSVERGGAKGVEAFF. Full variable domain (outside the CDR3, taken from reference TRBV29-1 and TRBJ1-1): SAVISQKPSRDICQRGTSLTIQCQVDSQVTMMFWYRQQPGQSLTLIATANQGSEATYESGFVIDKFPISRPNLTFSTLTVSNMSPEDSSIYLCSVERGGAKGVEAFFGQGTRLTVV.